Listed below are T cell receptor beta chains from one sample, sequenced in a study of beta chain features in type 1 diabetes. The table came from immunoSEQ multiplex PCR; TCRdb's copy has only in-frame clones and leaves some out. Here the sample spans 400,000 to 550,000 clones, over 9.5% being singletons. Sequenced sample: naive CD4+ T cells from blood. The receptors derive from a woman younger than 35 in good health. Both conserved end residues are part of each CDR3. The D gene is left open where the match is weak. Some rows mark clone size as missing; the rest say once, few, many or name a class of expanded clone.

>15|NA|TRBV5-1|TRBJ2-7|NA
CASSLGGTPTNEQYF
TGCGCCAGCAGCTTAGGGGGGACCCCCACGAACGAGCAGTACTTC
>12|NA|TRBV2|TRBJ2-5|few
CARSGDQETQYF
TGTGCCAGATCGGGAGACCAAGAGACCCAGTACTTC
>14|NA|TRBV5-6|TRBJ2-5|few
CASSLGGVQETQYF
TGTGCCAGCAGTTTAGGCGGGGTCCAAGAGACCCAGTACTTC
>15|TRBD2|TRBV18|TRBJ2-7|few
CASSLLAVPSYEQYF
TGTGCCAGCTCATTACTAGCGGTACCCTCCTACGAGCAGTACTTC
>14|NA|TRBV5-1|TRBJ1-2|NA
CASSPGQPMLGYTF
TGCGCCAGCAGCCCCGGACAGCCGATGCTGGGCTACACCTTC
>16|NA|TRBV12-5|TRBJ2-3|few
CASGPGLSGGTDTQYF
TGTGCTAGTGGTCCTGGACTTTCCGGAGGGACAGATACGCAGTATTTT
>17|NA|TRBV15|TRBJ2-1|NA
CATSRPNYGAQEEGQFF
TGTGCCACCAGCAGACCCAACTACGGGGCCCAAGAGGAGGGGCAGTTCTTC
>16|NA|TRBV2|TRBJ1-5|NA
CASSEASNRSNQPQHF
TGTGCCAGCAGTGAAGCAAGCAATCGTAGCAATCAGCCCCAGCATTTT
>15|NA|TRBV7-2|TRBJ2-5|NA
CASSFSTGNVETQYF
TGTGCCAGCAGCTTCAGTACAGGGAATGTAGAGACCCAGTACTTC
>16|NA|TRBV7-2|TRBJ1-6|few
CASSLGAGSYNSPLHF
TGTGCCAGCAGCTTAGGGGCAGGGAGCTATAATTCACCCCTCCACTTT
>13|NA|TRBV6-6|TRBJ2-5|NA
CASTQLAWETQYF
TGTGCCAGCACCCAACTAGCATGGGAGACCCAGTACTTC
>14|NA|TRBV11-2|TRBJ2-1|NA
CASSLDSPLQTQFF
TGTGCCAGCAGCCTGGACTCTCCGTTACAAACGCAGTTCTTC
>15|NA|TRBV4-3|TRBJ2-5|NA
CASSQDLNWGETQYF
TGCGCCAGCAGCCAAGATCTCAACTGGGGAGAGACCCAGTACTTC
>14|TRBD1|TRBV27|TRBJ2-7|few
CASNNRGSINEQYF
TGTGCCAGCAATAACAGGGGCTCGATCAACGAGCAGTACTTC
>12|NA|TRBV7-9|TRBJ2-1|few
CASSQSGSEQFF
TGTGCCAGCAGCCAAAGTGGCAGCGAGCAGTTCTTC
>18|TRBD2|TRBV5-1|TRBJ2-7|NA
CASSAGTSGKEFSYEQYF
TGCGCCAGCTCGGCAGGGACTAGCGGAAAAGAATTCTCCTACGAGCAGTACTTC
>16|NA|TRBV4-2|TRBJ1-2|NA
CASSQEWQAGWGGYTF
TGTGCCAGCAGCCAAGAATGGCAGGCAGGCTGGGGGGGCTACACCTTC
>13|NA|TRBV29-1|TRBJ2-3|NA
CSVYIPLPLSKYF
TGCAGCGTTTACATCCCGCTCCCACTATCAAAGTATTTT
>19|NA|TRBV27|TRBJ2-6|few
CASTILRQAHSSGANVLTF
TGTGCCAGTACTATTCTAAGGCAAGCCCATTCCTCTGGGGCCAACGTCCTGACTTTC
>13|NA|TRBV28|TRBJ2-2|few
CASEKESTGELFF
TGTGCCAGCGAAAAAGAGTCCACCGGGGAGCTGTTTTTT
>13|NA|TRBV29-1|TRBJ1-1|few
CSVGDHEGTEAFF
TGCAGCGTTGGGGACCATGAGGGTACTGAAGCTTTCTTT
>14|NA|TRBV7-9|TRBJ2-1|few
CASSLTFSKNEQFF
TGTGCCAGCAGCTTAACTTTTAGTAAGAATGAGCAGTTCTTC
>15|NA|TRBV15|TRBJ1-4|NA
CATSRQDSPTAKLFF
TGTGCCACCAGCAGGCAGGACAGCCCGACTGCAAAACTGTTTTTT
>16|TRBD1|TRBV18|TRBJ2-1|NA
CASSPPGQGKYNEQFF
TGTGCCAGCTCACCACCGGGACAGGGGAAATACAATGAGCAGTTCTTC
>13|NA|TRBV18|TRBJ2-3|few
CASSQPSTDTQYF
TGTGCCAGCTCACAGCCTAGCACAGATACGCAGTATTTT
>11|TRBD1|TRBV30|TRBJ2-7|many
CAATGGYEQYF
TGTGCCGCTACAGGGGGCTACGAGCAGTACTTC
>13|NA|TRBV9|TRBJ1-1|few
CASGRGVNTEAFF
TGTGCCAGCGGAAGGGGGGTGAACACTGAAGCTTTCTTT
>11|NA|TRBV20-1|TRBJ2-1|few
CSALRVNEQFF
TGCAGTGCGCTCAGGGTCAATGAGCAGTTCTTC
>15|NA|TRBV7-9|TRBJ2-2|NA
CASSLVPGRTGELFF
TGTGCCAGCAGCTTAGTTCCCGGGCGGACCGGGGAGCTGTTTTTT
>15|NA|TRBV28|TRBJ1-5|few
CASSTNTGGGQPQHF
TGTGCCAGCAGTACTAATACCGGAGGAGGCCAGCCCCAGCATTTT
>13|NA|TRBV10-3|TRBJ2-5|few
CAISPQVQETQYF
TGTGCCATCAGCCCACAGGTTCAAGAGACCCAGTACTTC
>14|NA|TRBV7-2|TRBJ1-4|NA
CASKRTGVGEKLFF
TGTGCCAGCAAACGCACAGGAGTGGGTGAAAAACTGTTTTTT
>15|TRBD1|TRBV9|TRBJ2-2|few
CASSVDRANTGELFF
TGTGCCAGCAGCGTTGACAGGGCGAACACCGGGGAGCTGTTTTTT
>13|NA|TRBV2|TRBJ2-4|NA
CASRPVSPNIQYF
TGTGCCAGCAGGCCCGTGAGCCCCAACATTCAGTACTTC
>15|NA|TRBV5-6|TRBJ2-5|few
CASRAWGARQETQYF
TGTGCCAGCAGGGCCTGGGGGGCCAGACAAGAGACCCAGTACTTC
>14|NA|TRBV7-8|TRBJ2-7|few
CASSLWQDSYEQYF
TGTGCCAGCAGCTTATGGCAGGACTCCTACGAGCAGTACTTC
>10|NA|TRBV20-1|TRBJ2-1|NA
CSAHYNEQFF
TGCAGTGCCCACTACAATGAGCAGTTCTTC
>13|NA|TRBV7-2|TRBJ1-5|few
CASSFNSDQPQHF
TGTGCCAGCAGCTTTAATTCGGATCAGCCCCAGCATTTT
>13|NA|TRBV5-1|TRBJ2-1|few
CASSLGGYNEQFF
TGCGCCAGCAGCTTGGGCGGGTACAATGAGCAGTTCTTC
>14|NA|TRBV6-1|TRBJ1-1|NA
CASSAGRGFTEAFF
TGTGCCAGCAGTGCCGGGCGGGGATTCACTGAAGCTTTCTTT
>14|NA|TRBV27|TRBJ2-3|NA
CASSLFQFTDTQYF
TGTGCCAGCAGTTTGTTCCAATTCACAGATACGCAGTATTTT
>14|TRBD1|TRBV30|TRBJ1-5|NA
CAWSLGQGPKPQHF
TGTGCCTGGAGTCTTGGACAGGGACCTAAACCCCAGCATTTT